The TCR beta chain described here comes from a study of cytomegalovirus exposure and HLA in healthy donors. Study-level results: Many donors shared some public TCRs, even though most TCR sequences were rare. The study put 150 to 200 TCR beta chains on its list as cytomegalovirus-associated.

In germline, CDR1 is SGHVS, CDR2 FQNEAQ. V shed 2 bases, J shed 6 bases, and the junction held 6 bases outside the gene matches. There are 14 residues in the CDR3. Turning to this clone: Its antigen is unknown.

Produced via immunoSEQ multiplex PCR; TCRdb's table is partial and in-frame only. The sample lists 150,000 to 200,000 clones; roughly 82% were seen once. V and J are TRBV7-8 and TRBJ1-2; 7 nucleotides match TRBD1. This sequence originates from a woman in her late teens or twenties in good health and CMV-seronegative. Sequencing input: PBMCs. The CDR3 nucleotides are TGTGCCAGCAGCTTAACAGGGGTTGAAGATGGCTACACCTTC. Protein: CASSLTGVEDGYTF.